This T cell receptor (beta chain) originates from a study of blood T cell repertoires in COVID-19. At the level of the study: Specimens from acute and convalescent COVID-19 originated in the United States, Italy and Spain. T cells, B-cell-depleted T cells, or PBMCs provided the cDNA or gDNA that served as material.

Per the authors' pipeline: Using reference gene primer amplification, nucleated cell counts were estimated. Sequenced by immunoSEQ multiplex PCR; TCRdb stores in-frame clones only, minus some. V and J calls and clone size are copied from that table; D and trimming were computed from the DNA. The data show 95,000 to 150,000 clones, around 85% seen once. Enrolled during active infection, Seattle patients were then followed longitudinally. The sequence was obtained from a woman older than 75 with COVID-19, enrolled during active disease. The sequencing input was peripheral blood.

CDR3 protein: CASSLQGGGQPQHF. The CDR3 DNA reads TGTGCCAGCAGTTTACAGGGAGGAGGGCAGCCCCAGCATTTT. This rearrangement joins TRBV28 to TRBJ1-5; TRBD1 might be the D (5 bases). The CDR3 runs to 14 residues. The V end lost 2 bases, the J end lost 7 bases, and 12 bases lay between the germline ends. CDR1 is MDHEN, CDR2 SYDVKM, per germline.